This T cell receptor beta chain was identified in a study of OX40 agonist ivuxolimab in advanced cancers. On the study more broadly: Earlier anti-PD-1, anti-PD-L1 or anti-CTLA-4 therapy was permitted; over 35% had received some.

Using immunoSEQ multiplex PCR, the repertoire was profiled, and TCRdb retains in-frame clones only, with some absent. This table has fewer than 75,000 clones, 90% to 95% appearing once. This CDR3 is built from 15 residues. After removal of 7 bases from V and 0 bases from J, the junction contained 5 bases not matched to a gene. In germline, CDR1 is LNHNV, CDR2 YYDKDF (reference sequence). The origin of this receptor is an adult with an advanced solid tumor such as melanoma, head and neck, liver or kidney cancer. The sequencing used CD4+ or CD8+ T cells sorted from blood, collected in a trial of the OX40 agonist ivuxolimab. J is TRBJ1-4 and V is TRBV15; 7 nucleotides line up with TRBD1. The CDR3 coding sequence is TGTGCCACCACGCAGGGGGATGCAACTAATGAAAAACTGTTTTTT. Residues: CATTQGDATNEKLFF.